The present TCR beta chain was sequenced within a study of blood T cell repertoires in COVID-19. Study at large: The United States, Italy and Spain provided the acute and convalescent COVID-19 samples. The analysed material was cDNA or gDNA that came from T cells, B-cell-depleted T cells, or PBMCs.

This CDR3 is 14 amino acids long. The ends were cut back, 4 bases at V and 1 base at J, with 9 bases in the middle. Germline CDR1 SNHLY, CDR2 FYNNEI. Authors' data handling: Amplification of reference gene primers was used by the study to estimate nucleated cell counts. The table came from immunoSEQ multiplex PCR; TCRdb's copy has only in-frame clones and leaves some out. V and J calls and clone size come straight from that table; D and trimming were deduced from the DNA. The sample lists approximately 250,000 clones, roughly 89% occurring once. The rearrangement joins TRBV2 to TRBJ2-3; the D gene is possibly TRBD1 (6 bases). This TCR was recovered from a man aged 25 to 40 who had recovered from COVID-19. Sequenced input: peripheral blood. The CDR3: CASSVEGGTDTQYF. CDR3 in DNA: TGTGCCAGCAGTGTCGAGGGGGGCACAGATACGCAGTATTTT.